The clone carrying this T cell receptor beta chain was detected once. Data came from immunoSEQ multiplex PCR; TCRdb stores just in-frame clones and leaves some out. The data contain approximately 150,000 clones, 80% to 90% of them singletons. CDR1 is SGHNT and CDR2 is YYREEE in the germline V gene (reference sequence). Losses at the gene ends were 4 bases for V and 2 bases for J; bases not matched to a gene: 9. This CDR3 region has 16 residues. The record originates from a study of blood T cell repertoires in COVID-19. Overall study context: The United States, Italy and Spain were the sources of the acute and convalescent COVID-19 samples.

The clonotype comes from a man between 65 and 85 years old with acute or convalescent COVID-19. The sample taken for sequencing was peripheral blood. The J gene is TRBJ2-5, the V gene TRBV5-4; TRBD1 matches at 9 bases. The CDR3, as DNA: TGTGCCAGCAGCCCAAACCGGGACAGGGCACAAGAGACCCAGTACTTC. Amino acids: CASSPNRDRAQETQYF.